This T cell receptor (beta chain) was captured by sequencing in a study of cytomegalovirus exposure and HLA in healthy donors (dated by TCRdb to about 2017). About the full investigation: An earlier analysis of approximately 550 of the donors reported about 250 Gb of sequence data and about 100 million unique TCR beta sequences from about 200 million T cells. An early release that covered 500 to 800 HLA-typed donors contained 300 to 350 gigabases of sequencing data and 70 million to 100 million unique TCR sequences. The genetic ancestry cluster associated with self-reported Caucasian donors included roughly four fifths of the 350 to 500 genotyped donors. The study aimed to test whether signatures of past pathogen exposure could be identified by cataloging public T cell receptors. The T cell repertoires of under 750 subjects were profiled by immunosequencing and related to cytomegalovirus serostatus. In addition to the first cohort of 650 to 800 subjects, a separate validation cohort of approximately 120 different subjects was used. High-throughput TCR immunosequencing, statistical association of individual TCRs with disease status, and machine learning were combined to predict cytomegalovirus infection status. A later analysis re-examined previously published TCR beta repertoires from roughly 720 donors and added high-resolution HLA genotyping to investigate patterns of TCR occurrence. Rather than using new phenotypic data, the later analysis identified candidate immune exposures from TCR beta sequences and from how often those sequences occurred across donors. An earlier analysis of about 600 of the donors used high-throughput TCR beta sequencing to judge whether each TCR beta V gene segment behaved as functional or pseudogenic. Alongside the repertoire data, information on donor age, sex, ethnicity and CMV serostatus was compiled. A later genetic analysis took genome-wide SNP genotypes for about 55% of the roughly 700 donors and used that subset as a discovery cohort. Every discovery cohort repertoire had been produced on one sequencing platform. Class I and class II HLA loci were covered by the typing at four-digit resolution. Typing coverage differed by locus: A, B, C, DRB1 and DQB1 were typed in roughly 629-640 donors, DQA1 in 500 to 550, DPA1 in some 610, and DPB1 in 472. Four to six DR-DQ haplotypes were handled as single units for association and clustering, since linkage in the cohort was strong. On average, around 230,000 unique TCR beta nucleotide sequences were sequenced per donor among a few hundred genotyped donors of the cohort, with 15% to 20% of those sequences being non-productive. What the study reported, not specific to this receptor: A total of 164 TCR beta chains were listed by the study as associated with cytomegalovirus. In vitro tests confirmed that three of the cytomegalovirus-associated TCR beta chains recognize cytomegalovirus antigens. A later genetic analysis associated a missense DCLRE1C variant with V-gene and J-gene trimming of TCR beta chains, and an independent cohort replicated the association. Some IMGT-functional V segments, including TRBV6-2 and TRBV6-3, could not be told apart with the 87-base-pair reads, so those segments were excluded. In a later analysis, HLA-associated TCR beta chains showed more clonal expansion and lower generation probabilities than non-associated chains that were equally common. The cohort was sequenced for TCR beta chains only, and without alpha or paired-chain data the features that could be detected were limited. Roughly uniform sequencing depth across donors was assumed in presence/absence analyses, although this assumption may not hold. The classifier was reported to diagnose cytomegalovirus status with high specificity and sensitivity in both the original cohort and the validation cohort. In a later genetic analysis, fewer N-insertions in productive TCRs were reported among donors in an Asian-associated ancestry cluster than the approximately 670-donor mean. Most TCR sequences were seen in very few donors, while some public TCRs were found in many individuals. A further reported finding was that TCR beta sequences accurately predicted the HLA-A and HLA-B alleles for most subjects in the first cohort. A cluster of highly shared sequence variants was judged likely to represent a technical artifact of the sequencing pipeline. In a later analysis, the rate of TCR association differed among HLA loci, with DRB1 alleles having the most associated TCRs and HLA-C alleles having the fewest. Immune exposure information for the cohort was limited to CMV serostatus. In a later analysis, around 17,000 TCR beta sequences were associated with specific HLA alleles at a false discovery rate of 0.05. Approximately 18 rarely observed V segments, including chromosome 9 orphons, were excluded from the earlier analysis of almost 600 of the donors because counts were too low. According to a later analysis, most CMV-associated TCR beta chains appeared to be HLA-restricted, and the HLA associations seemed to be driven largely by CMV exposure. When HLA alleles, especially DR and DQ, strongly co-occurred, attributing TCR associations to individual alleles was difficult. The authors suggested that the approach could potentially be extended to other disease states and immunological phenotypes. In a later analysis, several top co-occurrence clusters were reported to appear linked to parvovirus B19, influenza, CMV and Epstein-Barr virus. Correlated functional status among segregating V segments might reflect linkage disequilibrium, but an unknown experimental factor could not be ruled out. In an earlier analysis of around 500 of the donors, most TCR beta V segments appeared in productive rearrangements about 87% or about 30% of the time, broadly matching IMGT annotations. Because some donors lacked HLA typing at each locus, the association tests relied only on the typed subset.

From the cysteine up to the phenylalanine, the CDR3 has a length of 16 residues. Solely the CDR3 DNA is kept, with 48 bases framed from the first base. Trimming takes 3 bases off V and 3 bases off J; junction bases not matched to a gene: 10. As encoded in the germline V gene (reference sequence), CDR1 is SGHNT while CDR2 is YYREEE. Libraries were constructed by the immunoSEQ multiplex PCR assay. For the multiplex PCR, a mixture combining 60 forward primers for TCR Vbeta segments and 13 reverse primers for TCR Jbeta segments was used. Amplification of the CDR3 region of rearranged TCR beta genes was performed with a multiplex PCR assay on genomic DNA. The amplified TCR beta libraries were sequenced on the Illumina HiSeq System as 87-base-pair reads. The authors' analysis ran thus. A later analysis counted tens of millions of unique TCR beta chains across the 670 or so repertoires, and 10 million to 11 million of these chains were shared by at least two donors. A nearest-neighbor algorithm error-corrected the raw reads and collapsed the reads into unique sequences, merging closely related sequences to remove PCR and sequencing errors. Alignment of CDR3 sequences to IMGT reference sequences was used to assign V, D and J gene segments. For a sequence to be retained, at least a six-nucleotide match to both a V gene segment and a J gene segment was required. Rearrangements were classified as productive when the CDR3 lacked stop codons and remained in frame with V and J, and all other rearrangements were classified as non-productive. CDR3 was defined by IMGT convention, running from the second conserved V-encoded cysteine to the conserved J-encoded phenylalanine. In an earlier analysis of roughly 610 of the donors, sequences lacking an unambiguous match to a single V gene segment were excluded. An earlier analysis of about 590 of the donors classified V segments as functional when productive rearrangements were above 56.7% and as segregating when the standard deviation between donors was above 5%. To diagnose cytomegalovirus status from the catalog of TCR beta chain sequences, a statistical classification framework was built. In a later analysis, TCR nucleotide sequences were compared against IMGT/GENE-DB human TR gene sequences so that V and J genes could be assigned. The TCRdist pipeline was used in a later analysis to assign CDR3 sequences and most-parsimonious VDJ recombination scenarios. In a later analysis, each TCR beta chain was defined by its CDR3 amino acid sequence together with its V-gene family, and reads lacking a unique V-gene family were excluded. In a later analysis, around 650 highly shared, low-generation-probability nucleotide sequences were removed to address suspected cross-contamination and a sequencing artifact. For each public chain, a later analysis derived a clonal expansion index from normalized ranks of inferred template counts within each repertoire. Generation probabilities in a later analysis came from a VDJ recombination model fitted to out-of-frame rearrangements, and those results were checked against IGoR. In a later analysis, hypergeometric tests were used to score TCR-TCR, TCR-HLA and TCR-CMV co-occurrence, with a repertoire-size bias correction applied to TCR pairs. A later analysis estimated false discovery rates by permuting HLA or CMV assignments 20 times. In a later analysis, co-occurring TCRs were grouped using DBSCAN, with TCRdist sequence similarity added in when clustering inside HLA-allele-positive subsets. Repertoires with fewer than 30,000 or more than 120,000 public chains, plus five repertoires with anomalous nucleotide sharing, were excluded from co-occurrence clustering. Sourced from immuneACCESS, this table was stored by TCRdb with only in-frame sequences that have V and J called. A share of the clones is absent; for the studies checked, an unresolved V gene accounts for under half, and the remainder has no known explanation. The D gene and trimming were derived from the DNA, and the V and J assignments and clone size from that table. This sample lists roughly 120,000 clones; about 72% were detected once. The top ten hold roughly 1.6% of the sample.

The cohort was made up of 650 to 700 healthy bone marrow donors. All cohort members were sampled while nominally healthy, although unrecorded immune exposures were likely present. The donor was CMV seropositive and was included in the group of 250 to 300 seropositive cohort members. Every donor gave a peripheral blood sample, and the peripheral blood mononuclear cells from that sample were used for TCR beta sequencing. Genomic DNA extraction from the blood cell samples was performed with the Qiagen DNeasy Blood Extraction Kit. This clone is a singleton in its sample. The antigen it binds to is not known. No much larger clonotype is one base removed from it; base qualities were not supplied.

This chain is built from TRBV5-4 and TRBJ2-5, and TRBD2 matches 8 of the central bases. The origin of this receptor is a man aged 30 to 39 in good health and CMV-seropositive. Material for sequencing was PBMCs. The CDR3 is CASSSLAGSSKETQYF. The DNA is TGTGCCAGCAGCTCCTTAGCGGGAAGCTCGAAAGAGACCCAGTACTTC. Joined to the reference TRBV5-4 and TRBJ2-5 proteins, this CDR3 gives the full variable domain: ETGVTQSPTHLIKTRGQQVTLRCSSQSGHNTVSWYQQALGQGPQFIFQYYREEENGRGNFPPRFSGLQFPNYSSELNVNALELDDSALYLCASSSLAGSSKETQYFGPGTRLLVL.